The text below deals with one TCR beta chain. Its antigen is not yet known. Qualities for individual bases were not recorded, and no much larger clone is one base off. This entry belongs to a study of blood T cells in healthy people across ages (dated by TCRdb to the mid-2010s). At the level of the whole study: In model experiments, template switching captured roughly one uniquely barcoded TCR beta cDNA molecule for every two T cells. To track age-related changes in TCR beta repertoire diversity, the study relied on deep sequencing normalized with unique cDNA molecular identifiers. The donors were split into four age groups: young (average around 15 years), middle-aged (nearly 40), aged (about 62) and long-lived (roughly 80). To avoid experimental bias, donors of different ages were randomly spread across the sequencing lanes. The study analyzed two additional independent replicas of 1 million unique cDNA reads from the same blood draw for two donors, one aged 18 to 30 and one aged 80 or older. Points the paper makes about the study in general: Donor CMV infection status was unknown, potentially confounding age-related changes in expanded clonotypes. Estimates of total diversity from one million sequenced T cells were regarded as lower bounds and underestimates. Conclusive comparison of naive and antigen-experienced compartments was prevented by the profiling of bulk unsorted PBMCs. Compared with the aged group, more naive CD4+ T cells, fewer expanded clones and increased TCR diversity were shown by the long-lived group, suggesting age selection. There was a strong correlation between observed TCR beta diversity and the percentage of naive T cells measured by flow cytometry. As age increased, observed TCR beta diversity per million T cells dropped in a roughly linear way, and a significant reduction was already evident by age 40.

Systemically healthy Caucasian individuals from Russia, 39 in total and aged about 6 to 95 years, were included as donors. Each donor gave roughly 9 milliliters of peripheral blood, drawn into EDTA-treated Vacutainer tubes. Ficoll-Paque density-gradient centrifugation was used to isolate PBMCs, with at least 7 million obtained per sample. Total RNA, at least 5 micrograms per sample, was extracted from PBMCs with Trizol reagent. Naive CD45RAhigh/CD27high T cell percentages were measured by flow cytometry on a PBMC aliquot from every donor. Receptor libraries were prepared by 5' RACE. Sequencing took place on an Illumina HiSeq 2500. A second PCR of roughly 7 to 11 cycles was performed with a sample-barcoded 5' primer and a J-beta primer mix. A unique molecular identifier was introduced onto each TCR beta cDNA molecule by a template-switch 5' adaptor carrying 12 random nucleotides. Each sample yielded at least 2.5 million CDR3-containing paired-end reads. First-strand cDNA synthesis was performed from all RNA using the Mint cDNA synthesis kit, with priming by a TRBC-specific oligonucleotide. All cDNA was treated with uracil-DNA glycosylase and then went through a first 18-cycle PCR with the universal primers M1SS and BC2_uni_R. Under the source paper's analysis protocol: For normalization, 1 million high-quality reads, each with a distinct molecular identifier, were randomly selected from each sample. Reads with shared molecular identifiers were discarded instead of being binned into consensus sequences. CDR3 identification, clonotype clustering and error correction used MiTCR with a Q25 quality threshold and the strictest error-elimination algorithm. A nonparametric unseen species model with Euler transformation was used to estimate a lower bound on total TCR beta diversity. The public sequencing data were trimmed at Q25 with fastp and processed into clonotypes with MiXCR by TCRdb, which kept only in-frame beta chains. One record per CDR3 amino acid sequence lists the most common genes and DNA. The V and J calls and clone size come from TCRdb's table, not from the authors' own analysis. Recorded for this sample are hundreds of thousands of distinct CDR3 sequences; roughly three fifths of them occurred a single time. The ten most abundant clones make up more than 25% of the sample.

The clonotype was recovered from a middle-aged man in good health. Sequences were obtained from blood.

The sequence in DNA is TGCGCCAGCAGCCTAGAGAGGGGCGGGGGGGCCAGCTACAATGAGCAGTACTTC. Protein translation: CASSLERGGGASYNEQYF. The chain joins TRBV5-1 to TRBJ2-5; TRBD2 fits 9 bases in the junction. The CDR3 spans 18 residues, from the cysteine through the phenylalanine. This entry keeps only the CDR3 DNA: 54 bases, framed from base 1. CDR1 and CDR2 (SGHRS, YFSETQ) derive from the germline V gene. V loses 4 bases at its end and J loses 11 bases; junction bases beyond the gene matches: 24.